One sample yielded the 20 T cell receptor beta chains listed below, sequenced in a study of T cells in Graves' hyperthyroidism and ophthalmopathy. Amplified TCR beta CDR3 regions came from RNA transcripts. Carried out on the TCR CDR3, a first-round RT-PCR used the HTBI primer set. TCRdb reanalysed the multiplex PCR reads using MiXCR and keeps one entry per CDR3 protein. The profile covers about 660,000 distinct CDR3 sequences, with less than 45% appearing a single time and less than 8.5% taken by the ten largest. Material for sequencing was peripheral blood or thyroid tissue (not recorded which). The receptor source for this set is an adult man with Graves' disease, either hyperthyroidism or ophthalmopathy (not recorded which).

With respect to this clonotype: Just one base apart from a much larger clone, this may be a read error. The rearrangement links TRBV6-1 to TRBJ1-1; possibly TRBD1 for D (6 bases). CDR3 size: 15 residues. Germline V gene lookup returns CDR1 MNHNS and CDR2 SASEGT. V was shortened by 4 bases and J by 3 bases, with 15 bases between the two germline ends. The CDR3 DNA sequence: TGTGCCAGCAGTGTGTCAGGGGAGGGAGACACTGAAGCTTTCTTT. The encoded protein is CASSVSGEGDTEAFF.

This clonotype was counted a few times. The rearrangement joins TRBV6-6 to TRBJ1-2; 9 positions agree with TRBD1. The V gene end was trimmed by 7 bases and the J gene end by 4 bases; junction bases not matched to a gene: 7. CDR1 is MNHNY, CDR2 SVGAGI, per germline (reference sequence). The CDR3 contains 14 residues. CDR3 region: CASTAGTGSYGYTF. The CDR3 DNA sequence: TGTGCCAGCACTGCCGGGACAGGGAGCTATGGCTACACCTTC.

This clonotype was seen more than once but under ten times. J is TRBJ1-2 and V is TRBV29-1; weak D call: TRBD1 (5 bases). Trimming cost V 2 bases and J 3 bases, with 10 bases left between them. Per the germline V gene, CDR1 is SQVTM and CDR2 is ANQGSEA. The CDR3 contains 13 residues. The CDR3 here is CSVERGSDYGYTF. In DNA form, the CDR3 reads TGCAGCGTTGAAAGGGGAAGCGACTATGGCTACACCTTC. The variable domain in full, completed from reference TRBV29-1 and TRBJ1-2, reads SAVISQKPSRDICQRGTSLTIQCQVDSQVTMMFWYRQQPGQSLTLIATANQGSEATYESGFVIDKFPISRPNLTFSTLTVSNMSPEDSSIYLCSVERGSDYGYTFGSGTRLTVV.

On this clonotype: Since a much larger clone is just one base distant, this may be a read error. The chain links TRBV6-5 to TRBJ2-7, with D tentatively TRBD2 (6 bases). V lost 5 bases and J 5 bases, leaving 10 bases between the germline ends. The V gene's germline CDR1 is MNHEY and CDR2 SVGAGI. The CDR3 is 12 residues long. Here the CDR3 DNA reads TGTGCCAGCAGTCGGGGGACCCACGAGCAGTACTTC. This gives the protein CASSRGTHEQYF.

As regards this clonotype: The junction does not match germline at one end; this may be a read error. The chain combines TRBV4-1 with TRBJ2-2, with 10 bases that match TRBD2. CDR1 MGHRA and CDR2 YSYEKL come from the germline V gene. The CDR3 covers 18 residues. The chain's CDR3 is CASSPMERGGLWTGELFF. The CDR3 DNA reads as TGTGCCAGCAGCCCCATGGAGCGGGGGGGCCTATGGACCGGGGAGCTGTTTTTT.

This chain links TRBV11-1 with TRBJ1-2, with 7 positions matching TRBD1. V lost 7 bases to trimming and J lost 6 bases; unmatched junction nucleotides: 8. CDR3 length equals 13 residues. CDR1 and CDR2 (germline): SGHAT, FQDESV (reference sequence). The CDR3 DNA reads TGTGCCAGCACCCGAGGAGGGACAGATGGCTACACCTTC. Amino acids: CASTRGGTDGYTF.

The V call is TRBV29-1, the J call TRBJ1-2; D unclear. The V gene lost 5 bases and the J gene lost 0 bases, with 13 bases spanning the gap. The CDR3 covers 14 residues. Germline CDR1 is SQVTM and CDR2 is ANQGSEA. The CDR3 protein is CSVKSERSNYGYTF. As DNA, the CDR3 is TGCAGCGTTAAGAGTGAGCGGTCTAACTATGGCTACACCTTC.

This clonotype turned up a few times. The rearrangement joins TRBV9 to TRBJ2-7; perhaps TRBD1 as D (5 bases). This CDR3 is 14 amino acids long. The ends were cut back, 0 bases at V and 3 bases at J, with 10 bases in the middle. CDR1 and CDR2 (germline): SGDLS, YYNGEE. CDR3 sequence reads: CASSVDQGSYEQYF. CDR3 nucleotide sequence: TGTGCCAGCAGCGTAGATCAGGGAAGCTACGAGCAGTACTTC.

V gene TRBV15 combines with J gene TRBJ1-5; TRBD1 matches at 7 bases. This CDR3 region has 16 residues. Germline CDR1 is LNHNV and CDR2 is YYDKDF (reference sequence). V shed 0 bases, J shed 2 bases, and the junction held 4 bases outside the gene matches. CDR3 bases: TGTGCCACCAGCAGAGACAGGGGGGAAGGCAATCAGCCCCAGCATTTT. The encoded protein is CATSRDRGEGNQPQHF.

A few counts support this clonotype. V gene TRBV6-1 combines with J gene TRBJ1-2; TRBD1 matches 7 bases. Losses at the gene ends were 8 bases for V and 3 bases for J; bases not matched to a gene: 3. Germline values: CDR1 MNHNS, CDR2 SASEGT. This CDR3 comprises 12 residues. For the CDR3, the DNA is TGTGCCAGCGACAGGGCCGACTATGGCTACACCTTC. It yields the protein CASDRADYGYTF.

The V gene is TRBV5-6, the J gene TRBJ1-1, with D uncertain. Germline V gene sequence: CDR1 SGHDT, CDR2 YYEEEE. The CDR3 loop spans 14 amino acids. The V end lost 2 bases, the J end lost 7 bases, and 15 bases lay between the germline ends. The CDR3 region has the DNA TGTGCCAGCAGCTTAAGCGTCGGGATCGGTGAAGCTTTCTTT. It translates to CASSLSVGIGEAFF.

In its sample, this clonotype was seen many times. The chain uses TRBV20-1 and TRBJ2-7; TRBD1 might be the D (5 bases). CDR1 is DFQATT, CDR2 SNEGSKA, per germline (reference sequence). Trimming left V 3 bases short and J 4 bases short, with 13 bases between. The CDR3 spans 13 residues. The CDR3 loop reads CSASTQGHYEQYF. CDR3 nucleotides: TGCAGTGCTAGTACGCAGGGTCATTACGAGCAGTACTTC.

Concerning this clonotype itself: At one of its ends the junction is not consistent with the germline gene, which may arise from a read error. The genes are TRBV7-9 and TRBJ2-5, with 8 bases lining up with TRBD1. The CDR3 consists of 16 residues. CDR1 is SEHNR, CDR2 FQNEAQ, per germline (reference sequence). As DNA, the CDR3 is TGTGCCAGCAGATTAGACAGGGGACCAGGACAAGAGACCCAGTACTTC. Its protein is CASRLDRGPGQETQYF.

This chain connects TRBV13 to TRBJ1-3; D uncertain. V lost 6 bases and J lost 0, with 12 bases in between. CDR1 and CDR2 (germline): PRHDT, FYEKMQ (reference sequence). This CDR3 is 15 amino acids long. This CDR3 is CASRHSGFSGNTIYF. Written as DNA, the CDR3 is TGTGCCAGCAGACACAGCGGATTCTCTGGAAACACCATATATTTT. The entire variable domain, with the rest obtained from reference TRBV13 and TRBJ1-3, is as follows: AAGVIQSPRHLIKEKRETATLKCYPIPRHDTVYWYQQGPGQDPQFLISFYEKMQSDKGSIPDRFSAQQFSDYHSELNMSSLELGDSALYFCASRHSGFSGNTIYFGEGSWLTVV.

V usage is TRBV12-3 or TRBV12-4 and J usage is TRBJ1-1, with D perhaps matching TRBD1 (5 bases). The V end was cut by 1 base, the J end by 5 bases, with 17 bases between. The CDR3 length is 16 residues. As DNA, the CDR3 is TGTGCCAGCAGTTTAGTTGGGGTTCGGGGGGTTACTGAAGCTTTCTTT. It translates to CASSLVGVRGVTEAFF.

CDR3 sequence reads: CASSESAGGFGETQYF. The CDR3 DNA reads TGTGCCAGCAGTGAGTCCGCGGGAGGGTTTGGAGAGACCCAGTACTTC. The gene calls are TRBV2 and TRBJ2-5, with 9 bases fitting TRBD2. Trimming cost V 3 bases and J 4 bases; bases outside gene matches: 9. The CDR3 extends over 16 amino acids. From germline, CDR1 is SNHLY and CDR2 FYNNEI.

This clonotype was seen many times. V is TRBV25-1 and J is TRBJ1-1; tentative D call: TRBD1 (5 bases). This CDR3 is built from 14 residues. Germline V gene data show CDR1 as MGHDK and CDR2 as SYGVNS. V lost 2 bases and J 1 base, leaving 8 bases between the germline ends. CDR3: CASSELRENTEAFF. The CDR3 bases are TGTGCCAGCAGTGAACTCAGGGAGAACACTGAAGCTTTCTTT.

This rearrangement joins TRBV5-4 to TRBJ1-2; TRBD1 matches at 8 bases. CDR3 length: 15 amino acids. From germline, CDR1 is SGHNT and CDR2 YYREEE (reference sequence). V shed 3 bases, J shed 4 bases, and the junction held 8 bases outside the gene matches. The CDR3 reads CASSSQGAGGYGYTF. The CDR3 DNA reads TGTGCCAGCAGCTCGCAGGGGGCAGGAGGCTATGGCTACACCTTC.

CDR3 sequence reads: CASTEASRHMNTEAFF. The CDR3 bases are TGTGCCAGCACGGAGGCTTCTAGACATATGAACACTGAAGCTTTCTTT. The rearrangement uses TRBV2 and TRBJ1-1; D remains ambiguous. Germline V gene data show CDR1 as SNHLY and CDR2 as FYNNEI. The V and J ends lost 7 bases and 0 bases respectively, with 18 bases between them. The CDR3 length is 16 residues.

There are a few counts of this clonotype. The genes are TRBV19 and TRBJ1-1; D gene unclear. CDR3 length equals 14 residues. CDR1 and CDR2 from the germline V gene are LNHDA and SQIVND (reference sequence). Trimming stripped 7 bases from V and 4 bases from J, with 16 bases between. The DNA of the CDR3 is TGTGCCAGTACCCAAGGAGGAACTATCACTGAAGCTTTCTTT. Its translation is CASTQGGTITEAFF.